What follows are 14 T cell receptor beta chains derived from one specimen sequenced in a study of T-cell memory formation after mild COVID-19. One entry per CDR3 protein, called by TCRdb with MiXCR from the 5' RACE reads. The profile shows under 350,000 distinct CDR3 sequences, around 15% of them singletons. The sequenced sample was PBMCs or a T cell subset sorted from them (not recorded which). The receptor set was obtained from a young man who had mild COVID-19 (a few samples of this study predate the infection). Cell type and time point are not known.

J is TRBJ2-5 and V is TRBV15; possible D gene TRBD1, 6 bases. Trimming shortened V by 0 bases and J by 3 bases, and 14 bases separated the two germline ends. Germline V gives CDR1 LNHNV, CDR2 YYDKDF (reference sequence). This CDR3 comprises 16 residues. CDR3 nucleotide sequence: TGTGCCACCAGCAGAGATCTGGGGGCGAGTAAAGAGACCCAGTACTTC. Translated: CATSRDLGASKETQYF.

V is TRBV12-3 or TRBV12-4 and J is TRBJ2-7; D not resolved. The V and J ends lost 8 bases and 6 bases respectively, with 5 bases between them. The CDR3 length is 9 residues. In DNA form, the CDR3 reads TGTGCCAGCGGGCGCGAGCAGTACTTC. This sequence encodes CASGREQYF.

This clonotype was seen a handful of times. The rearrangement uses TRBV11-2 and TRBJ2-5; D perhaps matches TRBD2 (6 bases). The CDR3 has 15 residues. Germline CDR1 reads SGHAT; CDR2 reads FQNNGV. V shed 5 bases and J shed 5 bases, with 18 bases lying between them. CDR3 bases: TGTGCCAGCAGCCTACGGACTAACGATCGGGAGACCCAGTACTTC. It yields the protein CASSLRTNDRETQYF.

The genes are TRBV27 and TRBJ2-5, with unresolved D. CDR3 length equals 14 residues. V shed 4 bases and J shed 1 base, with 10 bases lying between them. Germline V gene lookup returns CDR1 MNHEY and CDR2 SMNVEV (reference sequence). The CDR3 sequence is CASSYKRSQETQYF. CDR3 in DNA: TGTGCCAGCAGTTATAAACGATCCCAAGAGACCCAGTACTTC.

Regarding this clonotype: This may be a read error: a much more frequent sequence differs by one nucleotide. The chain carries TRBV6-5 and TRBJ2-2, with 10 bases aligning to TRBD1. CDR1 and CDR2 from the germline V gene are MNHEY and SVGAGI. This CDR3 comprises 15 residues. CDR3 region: CVSSSPGQGSGELFF. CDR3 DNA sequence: TGTGTCAGCAGTTCACCGGGACAGGGGAGCGGGGAGCTGTTTTTT.

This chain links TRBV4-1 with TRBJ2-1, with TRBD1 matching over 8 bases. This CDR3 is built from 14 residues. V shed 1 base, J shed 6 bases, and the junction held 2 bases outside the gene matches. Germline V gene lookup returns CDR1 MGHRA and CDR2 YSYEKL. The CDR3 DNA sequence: TGCGCCAGCAGCCAAGTCACAGGGGGCAATGAGCAGTTCTTC. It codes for CASSQVTGGNEQFF.

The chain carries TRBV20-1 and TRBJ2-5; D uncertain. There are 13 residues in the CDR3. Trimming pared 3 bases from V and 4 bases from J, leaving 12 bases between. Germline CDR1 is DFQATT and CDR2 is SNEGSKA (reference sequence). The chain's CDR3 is CSARSWVPETQYF. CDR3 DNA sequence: TGCAGTGCTAGGTCCTGGGTTCCAGAGACCCAGTACTTC.

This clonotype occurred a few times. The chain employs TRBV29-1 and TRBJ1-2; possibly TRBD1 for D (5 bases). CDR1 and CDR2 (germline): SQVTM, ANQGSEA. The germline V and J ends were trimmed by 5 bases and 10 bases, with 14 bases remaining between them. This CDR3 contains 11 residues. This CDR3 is CSVRDEYFYTF. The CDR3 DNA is TGCAGCGTTCGGGACGAATACTTCTACACCTTC.

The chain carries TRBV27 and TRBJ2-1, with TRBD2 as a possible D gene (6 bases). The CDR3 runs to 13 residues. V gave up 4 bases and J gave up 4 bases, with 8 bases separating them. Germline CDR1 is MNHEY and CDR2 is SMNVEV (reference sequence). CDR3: CASSWAGYNEQFF. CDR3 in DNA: TGTGCCAGCAGTTGGGCGGGATACAATGAGCAGTTCTTC.

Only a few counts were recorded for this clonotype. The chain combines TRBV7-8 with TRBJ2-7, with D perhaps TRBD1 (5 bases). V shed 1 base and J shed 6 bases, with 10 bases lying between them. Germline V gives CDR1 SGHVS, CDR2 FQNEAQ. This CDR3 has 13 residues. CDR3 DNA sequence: TGTGCCAGCAGCTTAGGGCAGGGAACCGAGCAGTACGTC. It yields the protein CASSLGQGTEQYV.

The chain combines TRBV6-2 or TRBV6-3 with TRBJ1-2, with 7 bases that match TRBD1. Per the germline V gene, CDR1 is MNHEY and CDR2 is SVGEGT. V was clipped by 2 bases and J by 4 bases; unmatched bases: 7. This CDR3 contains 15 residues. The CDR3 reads CASSYLDRILYGYTF. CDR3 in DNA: TGTGCCAGCAGTTACCTGGACAGGATCCTCTATGGCTACACCTTC.

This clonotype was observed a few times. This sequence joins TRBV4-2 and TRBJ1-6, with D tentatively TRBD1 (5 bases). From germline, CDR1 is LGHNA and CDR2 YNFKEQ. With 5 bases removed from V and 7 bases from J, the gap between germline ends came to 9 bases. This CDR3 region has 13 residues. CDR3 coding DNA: TGTGCCAGCAGCGTAGGGGTAAATTCACCCCTCCACTTT. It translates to CASSVGVNSPLHF.

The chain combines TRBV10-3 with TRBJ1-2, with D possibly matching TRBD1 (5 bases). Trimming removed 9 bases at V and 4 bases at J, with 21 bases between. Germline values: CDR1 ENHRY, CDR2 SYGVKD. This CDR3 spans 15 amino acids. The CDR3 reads CAISPAGTSSYGYTF. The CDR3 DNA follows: TGTGCCATAAGTCCTGCTGGGACCTCTAGCTATGGCTACACCTTC.

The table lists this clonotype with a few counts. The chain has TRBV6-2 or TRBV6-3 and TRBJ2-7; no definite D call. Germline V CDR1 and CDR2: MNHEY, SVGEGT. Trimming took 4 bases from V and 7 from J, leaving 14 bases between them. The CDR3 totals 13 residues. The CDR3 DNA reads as TGTGCCAGCAGTTGGGCCCTGGTTGGGGAGCAGTACTTC. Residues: CASSWALVGEQYF.